This T cell receptor (beta chain) was observed in a study of blood T cell repertoires in COVID-19. Turning to the study itself: Sources were T cells, B-cell-depleted T cells, or PBMCs; the material itself was cDNA or gDNA.

The authors' processing: Nucleated cell number was recorded as an estimate derived from reference gene primer amplification. Only in-frame clones appear in the TCRdb table, and some are missing; sequencing was by immunoSEQ multiplex PCR. V, J and clone size are those of that table, while D and trimming were read from the DNA. The table shows fewer than 15,000 clones, with approximately 80% occurring only once. CDR1 is LNHDA and CDR2 is SQIVND in the germline V gene (reference sequence). There are 16 residues in the CDR3. The trim removed 5 bases at V and 4 bases at J, leaving 10 bases unmatched. Sequencing used peripheral blood. This TCR came from a man at least 80 years old with acute or convalescent COVID-19. The chain joins TRBV19 to TRBJ1-4, with 7 nucleotides matching TRBD1. CDR3 protein: CASSVDRDSLNEKLFF. Written as DNA, the CDR3 is TGTGCCAGTAGTGTCGACCGGGACAGTCTTAATGAAAAACTGTTTTTT. The full variable domain, rest sourced from reference TRBV19 and TRBJ1-4, is DGGITQSPKYLFRKEGQNVTLSCEQNLNHDAMYWYRQDPGQGLRLIYYSQIVNDFQKGDIAEGYSVSREKKESFPLTVTSAQKNPTAFYLCASSVDRDSLNEKLFFGSGTQLSVL.